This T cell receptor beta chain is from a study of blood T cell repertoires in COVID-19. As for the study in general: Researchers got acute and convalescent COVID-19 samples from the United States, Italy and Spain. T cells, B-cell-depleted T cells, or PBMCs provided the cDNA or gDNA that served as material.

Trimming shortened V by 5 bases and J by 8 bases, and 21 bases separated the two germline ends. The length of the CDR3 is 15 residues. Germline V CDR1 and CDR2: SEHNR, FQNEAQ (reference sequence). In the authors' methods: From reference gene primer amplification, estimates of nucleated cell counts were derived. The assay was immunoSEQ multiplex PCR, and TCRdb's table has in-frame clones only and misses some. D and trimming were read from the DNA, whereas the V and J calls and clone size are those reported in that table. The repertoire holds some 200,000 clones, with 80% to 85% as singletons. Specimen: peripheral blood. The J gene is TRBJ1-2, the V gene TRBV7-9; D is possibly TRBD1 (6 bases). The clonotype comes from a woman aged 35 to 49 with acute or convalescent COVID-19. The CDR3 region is CASSMPRGGAWGYTF. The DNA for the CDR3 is TGTGCCAGCAGCATGCCCCGGGGGGGGGCTTGGGGCTACACCTTC. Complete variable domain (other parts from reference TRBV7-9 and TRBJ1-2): DTGVSQNPRHKITKRGQNVTFRCDPISEHNRLYWYRQTLGQGPEFLTYFQNEAQLEKSRLLSDRFSAERPKGSFSTLEIQRTEQGDSAMYLCASSMPRGGAWGYTFGSGTRLTVV.